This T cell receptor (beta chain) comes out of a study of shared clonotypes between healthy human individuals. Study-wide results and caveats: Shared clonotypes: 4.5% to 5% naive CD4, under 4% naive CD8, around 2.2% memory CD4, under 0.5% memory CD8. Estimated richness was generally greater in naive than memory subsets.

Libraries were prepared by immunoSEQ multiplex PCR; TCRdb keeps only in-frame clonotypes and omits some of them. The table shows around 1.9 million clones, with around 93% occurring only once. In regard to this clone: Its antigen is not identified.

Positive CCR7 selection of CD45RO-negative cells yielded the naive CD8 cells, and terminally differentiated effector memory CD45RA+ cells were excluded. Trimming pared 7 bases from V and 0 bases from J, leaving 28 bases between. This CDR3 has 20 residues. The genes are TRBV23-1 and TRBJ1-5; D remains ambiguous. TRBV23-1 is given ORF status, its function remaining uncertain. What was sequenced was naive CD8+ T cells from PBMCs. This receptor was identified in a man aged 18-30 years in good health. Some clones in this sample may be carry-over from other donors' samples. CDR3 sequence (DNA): TGCGCCAGCACCCCCGGTAGTGTCAGGAGGCCTCAAACTAGCAATCAGCCCCAGCATTTT. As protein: CASTPGSVRRPQTSNQPQHF.